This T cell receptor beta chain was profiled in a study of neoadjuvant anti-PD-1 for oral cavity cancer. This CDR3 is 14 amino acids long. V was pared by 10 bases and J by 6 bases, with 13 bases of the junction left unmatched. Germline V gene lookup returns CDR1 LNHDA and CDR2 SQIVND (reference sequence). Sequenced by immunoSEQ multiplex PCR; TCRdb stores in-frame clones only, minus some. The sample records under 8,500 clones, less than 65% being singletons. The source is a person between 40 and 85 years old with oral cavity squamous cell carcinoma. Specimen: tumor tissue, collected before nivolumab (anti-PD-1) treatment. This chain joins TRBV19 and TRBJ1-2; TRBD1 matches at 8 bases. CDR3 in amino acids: CATTDRDHVHGYTF. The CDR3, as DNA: TGTGCCACCACGGACAGGGATCATGTACATGGCTACACCTTC.